These 13 T cell receptor beta chains were all obtained from the same sample, sequenced in a study of T cell changes during pregnancy in multiple sclerosis (dated by TCRdb to about 2019). Library preparation employed the immunoSEQ multiplex PCR assay. Entries here come from immuneACCESS through TCRdb and include only in-frame sequences with V and J called. Some clones fail to appear in such tables; in the studies checked, an unresolved V gene covers under half of the shortfall, and the cause of the remainder is unknown. The sample profile shows roughly 50,000 clones; about 90% of them were found once. Jointly, the top ten make up 0.39% of the sample. This specimen was CD4+ T cells from peripheral blood mononuclear cells, taken after pregnancy. All receptors come from a female donor with multiple sclerosis, enrolled in a pregnancy study.

CDR3 coding DNA: TGTGCCGGCCGGGAGGGGCATGGCTACACCTTC. As protein: CAGREGHGYTF. The genes are TRBV2 and TRBJ1-2, with D possibly being TRBD1 (5 bases). This CDR3 contains 11 residues. V lost 11 bases to trimming and J lost 6 bases, with 13 bases between them. The V gene's germline CDR1 is SNHLY and CDR2 FYNNEI.

CDR3 residues: CASSLDAITGAGDTQYF. The CDR3 DNA reads TGTGCCAGCAGCTTGGATGCTATAACTGGCGCGGGGGATACGCAGTATTTT. The V and J genes are TRBV5-4 and TRBJ2-3, with D possibly matching TRBD2 (6 bases). Germline CDR1 and CDR2: SGHNT and YYREEE (reference sequence). This CDR3 spans 17 amino acids. V was pared by 0 bases and J by 6 bases, with 20 bases between.

V and J are TRBV7-8 and TRBJ1-2, with TRBD1 matching over 8 bases. The CDR3 loop spans 15 amino acids. Looked up from germline, CDR1 is SGHVS and CDR2 is FQNEAQ. V was clipped by 6 bases and J by 4 bases; unmatched bases: 10. CDR3 nucleotide sequence: TGTGCCAGCAGTACCCGGACAGGGAGGTCCTATGGCTACACCTTC. This encodes CASSTRTGRSYGYTF. The complete variable domain, with remaining parts taken from reference TRBV7-8 and TRBJ1-2, reads GAGVSQSPRYKVAKRGQDVALRCDPISGHVSLFWYQQALGQGPEFLTYFQNEAQLDKSGLPSDRFFAERPEGSVSTLKIQRTQQEDSAVYLCASSTRTGRSYGYTFGSGTRLTVV.

The chain employs TRBV19 and TRBJ2-7; 8 positions match TRBD2. V dropped 1 base and J dropped 2; count of bases not matched to a gene: 4. CDR3 length equals 15 residues. The germline gives CDR1 LNHDA, CDR2 SQIVND (reference sequence). This CDR3 reads CASSIGTGGTYEQYF. In DNA, the CDR3 is TGTGCCAGTAGTATAGGTACGGGAGGGACCTACGAGCAGTACTTC.

The genes are TRBV30 and TRBJ2-4; weak D call: TRBD2 (5 bases). V was shortened by 4 bases and J by 3 bases, with 10 bases between the two germline ends. Germline V gives CDR1 GTSNPN, CDR2 SVGIG (reference sequence). CDR3 length: 13 residues. CDR3: CAWTRGNKNIQYF. For the CDR3, the DNA is TGTGCCTGGACCCGGGGAAACAAAAACATTCAGTACTTC.

This chain connects TRBV19 to TRBJ1-5; D is uncertain. This CDR3 region has 14 residues. The V and J ends lost 7 bases and 5 bases respectively, with 15 bases between them. CDR1 and CDR2 from the germline V gene are LNHDA and SQIVND (reference sequence). CDR3 amino acids: CASNGVVGDQPQHF. Here the CDR3 DNA reads TGTGCCAGTAACGGAGTTGTAGGTGATCAGCCCCAGCATTTT.

The V gene is TRBV6-4, the J gene TRBJ2-5; 11 bases are a match to TRBD2. Germline-derived CDR1 and CDR2 are MRHNA and SNTAGT. There are 15 residues in the CDR3. V dropped 6 bases and J dropped 2; count of bases not matched to a gene: 5. The CDR3 bases are TGTGCCAGCAGCCCGGGACTAGCGGCACAAGAGACCCAGTACTTC. It yields the protein CASSPGLAAQETQYF.

V usage is TRBV7-2 and J usage is TRBJ1-1; no firm D call. V was pared by 1 base and J by 8 bases, with 14 bases between. CDR1 and CDR2 (germline): SGHTA, FQGNSA. This CDR3 is 14 amino acids long. CDR3 in amino acids: CASSLVAVRGEAFF. Here the CDR3 DNA reads TGTGCCAGCAGCTTAGTTGCCGTGCGGGGAGAAGCTTTCTTT.

The DNA for the CDR3 is TGTGCCAGCAGCCAAGCGGGAGGTCGCGAGCAGTTCTTC. This translates into CASSQAGGREQFF. The chain is built from TRBV4-2 and TRBJ2-1, with 7 nucleotides matching TRBD2. The CDR3 is 13 amino acids. Germline assignment: CDR1 LGHNA and CDR2 YNFKEQ. The V gene end was trimmed by 1 base and the J gene end by 10 bases; junction bases not matched to a gene: 4.

The chain combines TRBV28 with TRBJ2-7, with TRBD1 matching 9 bases. J was trimmed by 3 bases and V by 8 bases; bases with no gene match: 5. Germline V CDR1 and CDR2: MDHEN, SYDVKM. The CDR3 totals 13 residues. The CDR3 DNA reads TGTGCCAGCCGGGGGACAGGGCTCTACGAGCAGTACTTC. Translation gives CASRGTGLYEQYF.

The genes are TRBV11-2 and TRBJ2-7; 11 bases agree with TRBD2. This CDR3 region has 16 residues. J gave up 1 base and V 4 bases, and 6 bases lay outside the gene matches. Germline lookup yields CDR1 SGHAT and CDR2 FQNNGV. The CDR3 loop is CASSSIRLAGSYEQYF. The CDR3 DNA reads TGTGCCAGCAGCTCAATTCGACTAGCGGGATCCTACGAGCAGTACTTC.

V gene TRBV7-9 combines with J gene TRBJ2-5, with TRBD2 identical over 9 bases. The length of the CDR3 is 16 residues. Germline values: CDR1 SEHNR, CDR2 FQNEAQ (reference sequence). V shed 3 bases and J 9 bases; nucleotides not matched to a gene: 14. The CDR3 protein is CASSFISSGRKRAQYF. The CDR3 region has the DNA TGTGCCAGCAGCTTTATCTCGAGCGGGAGGAAAAGGGCCCAGTACTTC.

The chain joins TRBV28 to TRBJ2-7; the D gene is possibly TRBD2 (6 bases). The germline V gene has CDR1 MDHEN and CDR2 SYDVKM. Deletions cut 5 bases from V and 2 bases from J, with 13 bases between. The CDR3 spans 14 residues. The CDR3 nucleotides read TGTGCCAGCAGTCAAGCGGGCAATGCCTACGAGCAGTACTTC. Its protein product is CASSQAGNAYEQYF. Full variable domain (remainder filled in from reference TRBV28 and TRBJ2-7): DVKVTQSSRYLVKRTGEKVFLECVQDMDHENMFWYRQDPGLGLRLIYFSYDVKMKEKGDIPEGYSVSREKKERFSLILESASTNQTSMYLCASSQAGNAYEQYFGPGTRLTVT.